A selection of T cell receptor beta chains follows, all from one sample in a study of radiotherapy plus CTLA-4 blockade in lung cancer. Profiled with immunoSEQ multiplex PCR; TCRdb holds only in-frame clones, not every one. The profile shows 52,000 or so clones, almost 85% of them singletons. The sample consisted of peripheral blood, taken from a patient treated with radiotherapy plus ipilimumab. The source of these receptors is a human donor with non-small cell lung cancer whose response to radiotherapy plus ipilimumab could not be evaluated. Both conserved end residues are part of each CDR3. D genes are given only for firm matches. Clone size is shown for a subset of rows, as once, few, many or a class of expanded clone.

V gene: TRBV7-6
D gene: -
clone size: -
J gene: TRBJ1-6
CDR3 DNA: TGTGCCAGCAGCCCCCCTGGGAGTAATTCACCCCTCCACTTT
CDR3 protein: CASSPPGSNSPLHF

V gene: TRBV7-2
D gene: -
clone size: -
J gene: TRBJ2-5
CDR3 DNA: TGTGCCAGCAGCTTTCCTCTGACAGGACAAGAGACCCAGTACTTC
CDR3 protein: CASSFPLTGQETQYF

V gene: TRBV28
D gene: TRBD2
clone size: -
J gene: TRBJ2-5
CDR3 DNA: TGTGCCACCCGGCCGGGACGGGGCGGGAGGAATTGGGAGACCCAGTACTTC
CDR3 protein: CATRPGRGGRNWETQYF

V gene: TRBV29-1
D gene: -
clone size: -
J gene: TRBJ1-3
CDR3 DNA: TGCAGCGTTGGTCCAATTGGAAACACCATATATTTT
CDR3 protein: CSVGPIGNTIYF

V gene: TRBV18
D gene: -
clone size: -
J gene: TRBJ1-1
CDR3 DNA: TGTGCCAGCTCCCACGGTGCGATGAACACTGAAGCTTTCTTT
CDR3 protein: CASSHGAMNTEAFF

V gene: TRBV6-1
D gene: TRBD1
clone size: -
J gene: TRBJ1-5
CDR3 DNA: TGTGCCAGCAGTGAAAGCGGGACAGGGGAGCAGCCCCAGCATTTT
CDR3 protein: CASSESGTGEQPQHF

V gene: TRBV18
D gene: -
clone size: -
J gene: TRBJ2-2
CDR3 DNA: TGTGCCAGCTCACCCTTGGAGTACGGCGGGGAGCTGTTTTTT
CDR3 protein: CASSPLEYGGELFF

V gene: TRBV11-2
D gene: TRBD1
clone size: -
J gene: TRBJ1-5
CDR3 DNA: TGTGCCAGCAGCCCGGGACAGGCCAATCAGCCCCAGCATTTT
CDR3 protein: CASSPGQANQPQHF

V gene: TRBV18
D gene: -
clone size: few
J gene: TRBJ1-4
CDR3 DNA: TGTGCCAGCTCACCACGAAGAGGGCCGGAAGGCGGCGGTGAAAAACTGTTTTTT
CDR3 protein: CASSPRRGPEGGGEKLFF

V gene: TRBV5-1
D gene: -
clone size: -
J gene: TRBJ2-3
CDR3 DNA: TGCGCCAGCAGCTCCCAACTCGGTGGTGGCACAGATACGCAGTATTTT
CDR3 protein: CASSSQLGGGTDTQYF

V gene: TRBV9
D gene: -
clone size: -
J gene: TRBJ1-2
CDR3 DNA: TGTGCCAGCAACCAGGGCTTAACCGACTATGGCTACACCTTC
CDR3 protein: CASNQGLTDYGYTF

V gene: TRBV28
D gene: -
clone size: -
J gene: TRBJ1-2
CDR3 DNA: TGTGCCAGCAGTTTATCCACCGGGACAAGAGAATATGGCTACACCTTC
CDR3 protein: CASSLSTGTREYGYTF

V gene: TRBV6-5
D gene: -
clone size: -
J gene: TRBJ1-3
CDR3 DNA: TGTGCCAGCAGTTACGACAGCTCTGGAAACACCATATATTTT
CDR3 protein: CASSYDSSGNTIYF

V gene: TRBV28
D gene: -
clone size: -
J gene: TRBJ1-2
CDR3 DNA: TGTGCCATCCGAGGGCGGGACTATGGCTACACCTTC
CDR3 protein: CAIRGRDYGYTF

V gene: TRBV19
D gene: -
clone size: -
J gene: TRBJ1-1
CDR3 DNA: TGTGCCAGTAGTATTGGGAAGGGAGAAATGAACACTGAAGCTTTCTTT
CDR3 protein: CASSIGKGEMNTEAFF

V gene: TRBV5-6
D gene: -
clone size: -
J gene: TRBJ1-4
CDR3 DNA: TGTGCCAGCAGCACTGTACGGGGGGAAGGAAAACTGTTTTTT
CDR3 protein: CASSTVRGEGKLFF

V gene: TRBV5-1
D gene: -
clone size: -
J gene: TRBJ2-1
CDR3 DNA: TGCGCCAGCAGCTGGGGGACTGGTGGGAATGAGCAGTTCTTC
CDR3 protein: CASSWGTGGNEQFF

V gene: TRBV5-5
D gene: TRBD2
clone size: -
J gene: TRBJ2-7
CDR3 DNA: TGTGCCAGCAGCTTGGGACTAGCGGGGGGTTACGAGCAGTACTTC
CDR3 protein: CASSLGLAGGYEQYF

V gene: TRBV5-1
D gene: -
clone size: -
J gene: TRBJ1-3
CDR3 DNA: TGCGCCAGCAGCTTGGCGGAGGACTCGAGCTCTGGAAACACCATATATTTT
CDR3 protein: CASSLAEDSSSGNTIYF

V gene: TRBV5-6
D gene: -
clone size: few
J gene: TRBJ2-7
CDR3 DNA: TGTGCCAGCAGCTTTAGCGTCGGAGGGGGCAGGGGCGAGCAGTACTTC
CDR3 protein: CASSFSVGGGRGEQYF

V gene: TRBV6-8
D gene: -
clone size: -
J gene: TRBJ1-4
CDR3 DNA: TGTGCCAGCAGCGATCGACAGACTCTTAATGAAAAACTGTTTTTT
CDR3 protein: CASSDRQTLNEKLFF

V gene: TRBV30
D gene: -
clone size: once
J gene: TRBJ1-5
CDR3 DNA: TGTGCCTGGAGTGTATTACATAGCAATCAGCCCCAGCATTTT
CDR3 protein: CAWSVLHSNQPQHF

V gene: TRBV7-2
D gene: -
clone size: -
J gene: TRBJ1-5
CDR3 DNA: TGTGCCAGCAGTTTGACAGTTAGCAATCAGCCCCAGCATTTT
CDR3 protein: CASSLTVSNQPQHF

V gene: TRBV27
D gene: -
clone size: few
J gene: TRBJ1-5
CDR3 DNA: TGTGCCCTGTGTGGGGGAGGGTCGTGGCCCCAGCATTTT
CDR3 protein: CALCGGGSWPQHF

V gene: TRBV5-6
D gene: TRBD2
clone size: -
J gene: TRBJ2-1
CDR3 DNA: TGTGCCAGCAGCTTCCCGATACTAGCGGACCTCAATGAGCAGTTCTTC
CDR3 protein: CASSFPILADLNEQFF

V gene: TRBV12-5
D gene: TRBD1
clone size: -
J gene: TRBJ2-1
CDR3 DNA: TGTGCTAGTGGTCTGGGACAGGAGTCGAATGAGCAGTTCTTC
CDR3 protein: CASGLGQESNEQFF

V gene: TRBV7-2
D gene: TRBD1
clone size: -
J gene: TRBJ1-2
CDR3 DNA: TGTGCCAGCAGCTTAGCCACAGGGGTAGAGGGCTACACCTTC
CDR3 protein: CASSLATGVEGYTF

V gene: TRBV19
D gene: -
clone size: -
J gene: TRBJ1-1
CDR3 DNA: TGTGCCAGTCAGACAGGTTTGAAAAGCACTGAAGCTTTCTTT
CDR3 protein: CASQTGLKSTEAFF

V gene: TRBV6-6
D gene: -
clone size: -
J gene: TRBJ1-1
CDR3 DNA: TGTGCCAGCAGTTACTCAGACATTAACACTGAAGCTTTCTTT
CDR3 protein: CASSYSDINTEAFF

V gene: TRBV5-1
D gene: TRBD1
clone size: -
J gene: TRBJ1-1
CDR3 DNA: TGCGCCAGCAGCTTAGATGACAGGGTGAACACTGAAGCTTTCTTT
CDR3 protein: CASSLDDRVNTEAFF

V gene: TRBV6-6
D gene: -
clone size: -
J gene: TRBJ1-2
CDR3 DNA: TGTGCCAGCAGGGATGGGGGCCTCTATGGCTACACCTTC
CDR3 protein: CASRDGGLYGYTF

V gene: TRBV11-3
D gene: TRBD1
clone size: few
J gene: TRBJ1-5
CDR3 DNA: TGTGCCAGCAGCTTAGAGGGGCAGGGGGAACAGCCCCAGCATTTT
CDR3 protein: CASSLEGQGEQPQHF

V gene: TRBV6-5
D gene: -
clone size: -
J gene: TRBJ1-1
CDR3 DNA: TGTGCCAGCAGTTACGAAGGGGCGGCAACAGCTTTCTTT
CDR3 protein: CASSYEGAATAFF

V gene: TRBV7-2
D gene: -
clone size: -
J gene: TRBJ2-5
CDR3 DNA: TGTGCCAGCAGCTCTCACCAAGAGACCCAGTACTTC
CDR3 protein: CASSSHQETQYF

V gene: TRBV11-3
D gene: TRBD2
clone size: -
J gene: TRBJ2-7
CDR3 DNA: TGTGCCAGCATCACCCCCCCCCGACTAGCGGCGTCCTACGAGCAGTACTTC
CDR3 protein: CASITPPRLAASYEQYF